This section outlines one T cell receptor beta chain sequence together with its context. This clonotype was detected only a few times. Its antigen has not been determined. Base qualities are missing; no much larger clone stands one base away. From a lookup of the germline V gene (reference sequence), CDR1 and CDR2 are DFQATT and SNEGSKA. Spanning cysteine to phenylalanine, the CDR3 consists of 13 amino acids. Only the CDR3 portion is preserved as DNA: 39 bases, with reading frame beginning at the first base. The junction carries 13 bases between V and J, which are trimmed by 6 bases and 3 bases respectively. The sample originates from a study of T cells after yellow fever vaccination (dated by TCRdb to about 2019). About the full investigation: Libraries from fractions with low cell numbers were prepared with the SMART-Seq v4 Ultra Low Input RNA kit. To follow T-cell clones before and after both primary and booster YFV17D yellow fever vaccination, bulk TCR alpha and beta repertoires underwent longitudinal sequencing. Blood samples were taken at several timepoints before and after primary and secondary immunization, and bulk PBMC replicates and cell subsets were isolated. Two healthy male donors, one aged 18 to 30 and one aged 30 to 40 years, were included in the cohort.

Results and caveats for the whole study, not just this receptor: Compared with the primary T-cell response, the secondary T-cell response was faster but weaker, reaching its peak on day 5 rather than on day 15. Because only a couple of donors were included in the study, the extent to which the findings can be generalized is limited. A small fraction of clonotypes showed up in both the CD4 and CD8 compartments, probably as a result of convergent recombination. After the booster, most clones that had expanded after primary vaccination were detected again (almost 97% of CD4 and roughly 86% of CD8), suggesting broad maintenance of memory. FACS-sorted repertoires could contain abundant contaminating clonotypes from the bulk population, so computational filtering was required.

The intended sense of this specimen's treatment or condition label: live attenuated yellow fever vaccine strain. At every blood-draw timepoint, two biological replicates of bulk PBMCs were collected. PBMCs were isolated from peripheral blood using a standard Ficoll-Paque protocol. RNA was extracted with TriZol from bulk PBMCs, CD4 and CD8 fractions, and dextramer-positive and dextramer-negative fractions. TCR cDNA was synthesized by 5'RACE template switching, through which a universal primer site and unique molecular identifiers were introduced. Priming for cDNA synthesis came from both the TCR alpha and TCR beta constant segments. Libraries were amplified in two PCR steps, with sample barcodes and sequencing adapters added in the second step. Sequencing of the libraries was done on either Illumina HiSeq 2500 (2x100 bp) or NovaSeq (2x150 bp). Per the authors' processing: MIGEC was used to demultiplex reads and collapse the reads into UMI consensus sequences, and MiXCR was used for V(D)J alignment. Vaccine-responding clonotypes were identified with edgeR using replicate PBMC samples, with FDR below 0.01 and a log2 fold change above 5 up to day 15 being required. Each bulk clonotype received a CD4 or CD8 identity based on whether the sequenced CD4 or CD8 repertoire contained that clonotype at higher abundance. TCRdb redid the processing of the public reads, applying fastp at Q25 and MiXCR, and retained in-frame beta chains. Here each entry gathers all rows of one CDR3 protein and keeps the most common genes and DNA. The V and J calls were not made by the authors but by TCRdb's processing. For this sample there are approximately 600,000 distinct CDR3 sequences; around an eighth appear just once. The ten largest clones capture 15% of the sample.

This sample comprised PBMCs, obtained on the day of the yellow fever booster vaccination. The sequence came from a man between 25 and 39 years old who received the YFV17D yellow fever vaccine. Recombination linked TRBV20-1 to TRBJ2-3; TRBD1 might be the D gene, on 6 matching bases. In nucleotides, the sequence is TGCAGTGCCAGGTTGCAGGGGACAGATACGCAGTATTTT. Its protein product is CSARLQGTDTQYF.